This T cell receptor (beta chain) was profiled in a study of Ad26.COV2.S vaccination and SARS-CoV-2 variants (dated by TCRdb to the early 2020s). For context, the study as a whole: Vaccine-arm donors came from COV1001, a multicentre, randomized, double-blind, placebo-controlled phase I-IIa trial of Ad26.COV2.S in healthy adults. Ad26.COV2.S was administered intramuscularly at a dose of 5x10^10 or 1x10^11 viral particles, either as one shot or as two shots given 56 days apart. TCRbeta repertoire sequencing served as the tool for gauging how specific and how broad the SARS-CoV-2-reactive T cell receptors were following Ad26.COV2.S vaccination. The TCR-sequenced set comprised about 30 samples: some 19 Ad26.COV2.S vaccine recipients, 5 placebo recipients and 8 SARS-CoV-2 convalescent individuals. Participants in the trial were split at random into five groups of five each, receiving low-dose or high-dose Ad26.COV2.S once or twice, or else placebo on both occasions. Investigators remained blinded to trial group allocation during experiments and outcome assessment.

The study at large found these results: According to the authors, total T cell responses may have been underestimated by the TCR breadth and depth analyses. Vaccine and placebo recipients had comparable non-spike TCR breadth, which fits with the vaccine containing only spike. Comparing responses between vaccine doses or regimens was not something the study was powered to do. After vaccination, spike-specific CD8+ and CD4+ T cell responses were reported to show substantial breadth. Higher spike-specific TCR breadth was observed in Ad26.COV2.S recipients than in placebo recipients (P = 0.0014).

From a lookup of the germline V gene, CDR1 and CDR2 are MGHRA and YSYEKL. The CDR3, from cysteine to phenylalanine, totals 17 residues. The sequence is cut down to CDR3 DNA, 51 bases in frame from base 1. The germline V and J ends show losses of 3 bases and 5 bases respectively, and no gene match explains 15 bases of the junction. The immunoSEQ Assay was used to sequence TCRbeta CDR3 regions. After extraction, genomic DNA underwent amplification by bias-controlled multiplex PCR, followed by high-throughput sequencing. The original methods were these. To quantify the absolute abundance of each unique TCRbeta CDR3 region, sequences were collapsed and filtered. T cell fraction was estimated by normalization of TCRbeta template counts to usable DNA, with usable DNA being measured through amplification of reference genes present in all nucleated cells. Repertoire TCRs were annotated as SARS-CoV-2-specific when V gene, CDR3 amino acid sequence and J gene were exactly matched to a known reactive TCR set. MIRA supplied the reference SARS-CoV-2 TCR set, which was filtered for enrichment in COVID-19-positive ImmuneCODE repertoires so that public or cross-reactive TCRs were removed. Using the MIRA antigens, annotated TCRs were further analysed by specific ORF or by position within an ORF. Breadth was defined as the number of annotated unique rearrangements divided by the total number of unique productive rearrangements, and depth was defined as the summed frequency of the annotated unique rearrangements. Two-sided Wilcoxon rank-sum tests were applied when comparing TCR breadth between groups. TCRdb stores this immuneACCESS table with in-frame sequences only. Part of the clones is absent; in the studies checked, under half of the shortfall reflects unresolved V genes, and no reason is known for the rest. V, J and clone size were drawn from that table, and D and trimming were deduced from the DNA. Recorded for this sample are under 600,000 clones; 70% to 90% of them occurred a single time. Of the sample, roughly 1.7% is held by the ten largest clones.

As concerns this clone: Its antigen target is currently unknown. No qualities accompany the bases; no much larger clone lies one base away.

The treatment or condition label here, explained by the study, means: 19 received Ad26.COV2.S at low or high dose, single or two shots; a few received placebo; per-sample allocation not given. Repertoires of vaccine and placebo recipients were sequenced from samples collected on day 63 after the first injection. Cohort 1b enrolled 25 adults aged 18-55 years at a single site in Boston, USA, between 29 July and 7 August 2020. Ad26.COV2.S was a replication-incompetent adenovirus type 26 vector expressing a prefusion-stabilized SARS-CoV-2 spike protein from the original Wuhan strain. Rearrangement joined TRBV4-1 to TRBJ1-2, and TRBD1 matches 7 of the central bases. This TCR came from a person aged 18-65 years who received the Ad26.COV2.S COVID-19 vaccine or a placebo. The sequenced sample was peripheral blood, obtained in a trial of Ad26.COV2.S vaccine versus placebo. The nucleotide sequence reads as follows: TGCGCCAGCAGCCAGGAAACCGACAGGGTACGTCCTTATGGCTACACCTTC. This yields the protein CASSQETDRVRPYGYTF.